Below are 22 T cell receptor beta chains sequenced from a single sample in a study of esophageal squamous cell carcinoma under preoperative chemotherapy. One entry per CDR3 protein results from TCRdb running MiXCR on the PCR reads. The sample consists of fewer than 40,000 distinct CDR3 sequences, roughly half of them appearing once. Time point specified: before preoperative PTX-NDP chemotherapy. The sample was taken from a patient given preoperative chemotherapy. The receptors come from a human donor with esophageal squamous cell carcinoma. The donor label of this sample is uncertain.

V is TRBV6-1 and J is TRBJ2-5; unclear D gene. The better agreement between TRBJ2-7 and the DNA end casts doubt on the J call. The CDR3 runs to 14 residues. CDR1 is MNHNS, CDR2 SASEGT, per germline. CDR3 in amino acids: CASSEDGGFGEQYF. The CDR3, as DNA: TGTGCCAGCAGTGAAGACGGCGGATTCGGCGAGCAGTACTTC.

J is TRBJ2-7 and V is TRBV12-3 or TRBV12-4; D not certain. V lost 2 bases, J lost 3 bases, and 8 bases lay in between. This CDR3 has 13 amino acids. Here the CDR3 DNA reads TGTGCCAGCAGTTTATCGGCACACTACGAGCAGTACTTC. Translation gives CASSLSAHYEQYF.

In this sample, this clonotype turned up many times. A single base separates this from a much larger clone, so it may be a read error. The chain uses TRBV7-2 and TRBJ2-1; TRBD2 aligns across 14 bases. The J call is doubtful: the DNA matches TRBJ2-7 better. The germline gives CDR1 SGHTA, CDR2 FQGNSA. The length of the CDR3 is 15 residues. CDR3 region: CASSSGLAGVYEQYF. DNA of the CDR3: TGTGCCAGCAGCTCGGGACTAGCGGGAGTCTATGAGCAGTACTTC.

A word on this clonotype: Possible read error: a much larger clone is one base away. This sequence joins TRBV5-1 and TRBJ2-1, with TRBD1 as a possible D gene (5 bases). Germline CDR1 SGHRS, CDR2 YFSETQ. The V end lost 0 bases, the J end lost 13 bases, and 14 bases lay between the germline ends. CDR3 length: 13 amino acids. For the CDR3, the DNA is TGCGCCAGCAGCTTGGAGGGGATGGAGACCCAGTTCTTC. This translates into CASSLEGMETQFF.

Only a few counts were recorded for this clonotype. The V and J genes are TRBV7-8 and TRBJ2-3, with TRBD2 as a possible D gene (6 bases). The CDR3 length is 15 residues. Looked up from germline, CDR1 is SGHVS and CDR2 is FQNEAQ. The V end was cut by 1 base, the J end by 4 bases, with 12 bases between. The CDR3 DNA reads TGTGCCAGCAGCTTAGAGGGACTGGTTTCAGATACGCAGTATTTT. Its translation: CASSLEGLVSDTQYF. Variable domain in full (rest from reference TRBV7-8 and TRBJ2-3): GAGVSQSPRYKVAKRGQDVALRCDPISGHVSLFWYQQALGQGPEFLTYFQNEAQLDKSGLPSDRFFAERPEGSVSTLKIQRTQQEDSAVYLCASSLEGLVSDTQYFGPGTRLTVL.

The chain joins TRBV7-2 to TRBJ2-5; 7 bases are shared with TRBD2. Germline V lookup: CDR1 SGHTA, CDR2 FQGNSA. CDR3 length: 15 amino acids. J lost 11 bases, V lost 6 bases, and 18 bases had no gene match. This CDR3 is CASSPTGASGNEQYF. The DNA for the CDR3 is TGTGCCAGCAGTCCGACGGGCGCTAGCGGCAATGAGCAGTACTTC. Full variable domain (outside the CDR3, taken from reference TRBV7-2 and TRBJ2-5): GAGVSQSPSNKVTEKGKDVELRCDPISGHTALYWYRQSLGQGLEFLIYFQGNSAPDKSGLPSDRFSAERTGGSVSTLTIQRTQQEDSAVYLCASSPTGASGNEQYFGPGTRLLVL.

This clonotype was counted many times. The chain is built from TRBV6-1 and TRBJ2-7; TRBD1 aligns across 8 bases. V gave up 6 bases and J gave up 0 bases; unmatched junction bases: 7. Germline CDR1 reads MNHNS; CDR2 reads SASEGT. CDR3 size: 15 residues. This chain's CDR3 is CASSQDRASSYEQYF. The CDR3 DNA reads TGTGCCAGCAGCCAGGACAGGGCAAGCTCCTACGAGCAGTACTTC.

This clonotype was counted at least ten times. V gene TRBV11-2 combines with J gene TRBJ2-1; 7 bases are a match to TRBD2. The DNA end is a closer match to TRBJ2-7, so the J assignment may be wrong. Looked up from germline, CDR1 is SGHAT and CDR2 is FQNNGV. The CDR3 spans 15 residues. The CDR3 is CASSFTGTTSYEQYF. CDR3 bases: TGTGCCAGCAGCTTCACCGGGACTACCTCCTACGAGCAGTACTTC.

This clonotype was seen a single time. This chain connects TRBV3-1 to TRBJ2-1, with 10 nucleotides matching TRBD2. CDR3 length: 17 residues. CDR1 LGHDT and CDR2 YNNKEL come from the germline V gene (reference sequence). With V trimmed by 1 base and J by 3 bases, 6 bases remained unmatched. CDR3 loop: CASSQGLAGVLYNEQFF. The DNA for the CDR3 is TGTGCCAGCAGCCAAGGGCTAGCGGGAGTTCTCTACAATGAGCAGTTCTTC.

The sample holds one count of this clonotype. This may be a read error: a much more frequent sequence differs by one nucleotide. The chain carries TRBV19 and TRBJ2-5; TRBD1 matches at 9 bases. The last part of the DNA fits TRBJ2-1 better; the J call may be wrong. The CDR3 totals 13 residues. The germline V gene encodes CDR1 LNHDA and CDR2 SQIVND (reference sequence). The CDR3 here is CASSGQGRVEQFF. The CDR3, as DNA: TGTGCCAGTAGTGGACAGGGGCGGGTCGAGCAGTTCTTC.

CDR3 coding DNA: TGTGCCAGCAGTGACTCGGGAGAGAGCTCCTACAATGAGCAGTTCTTC. Translation gives CASSDSGESSYNEQFF. The chain carries TRBV6-4 and TRBJ2-1; weak D call: TRBD2 (5 bases). Germline V gene lookup returns CDR1 MRHNA and CDR2 SNTAGT. Trimming cost V 0 bases and J 0 bases, with 9 bases left between them. CDR3 size: 16 residues.

This clonotype was found a few times. This rearrangement joins TRBV20-1 to TRBJ2-1; 9 nucleotides line up with TRBD2. The CDR3 has 17 residues. CDR1 DFQATT and CDR2 SNEGSKA come from the germline V gene (reference sequence). Trimming cost V 4 bases and J 8 bases; bases outside gene matches: 18. CDR3 DNA: TGCAGTGCTATCACCCCCCCGGGGCGGGAGGGTATGGATGAGCAGTTCTTC. The encoded protein is CSAITPPGREGMDEQFF.

On this clonotype itself: Relative to the germline gene, one junction end is altered; a read error may explain this. DNA of the CDR3: TGTGCGAGCAGCCTCCCGGGGGGGAGAGGCAAAGACACGCAGTACTTC. Its protein is CASSLPGGRGKDTQYF. This rearrangement joins TRBV7-2 to TRBJ2-4; 8 bases line up with TRBD2. The CDR3 is 16 amino acids. Germline CDR1 and CDR2: SGHTA and FQGNSA.

This clonotype was seen a handful of times. J is TRBJ2-5 and V is TRBV19; D not certain. Germline CDR1 LNHDA, CDR2 SQIVND (reference sequence). This CDR3 comprises 13 residues. Trimming cost V 7 bases and J 11 bases, with 20 bases left between them. CDR3 amino acids: CASTDLLGNEQYF. The CDR3 DNA sequence: TGTGCCAGTACGGACCTTCTTGGCAATGAGCAGTACTTC.

In its sample, this clonotype was seen many times. The rearrangement links TRBV6-5 to TRBJ2-3; D may be TRBD2 (5 bases). CDR1 is MNHEY, CDR2 SVGAGI, per germline. Trimming pared 2 bases from V and 0 bases from J, leaving 6 bases between. This CDR3 region has 14 residues. This CDR3 is CASSYRTSTDTQYF. CDR3 in DNA: TGTGCCAGCAGTTACCGGACTAGCACAGATACGCAGTATTTT.

For this clonotype: One junction end does not reproduce the germline sequence, and a read error may be involved. The CDR3 is CASSWGRGYSWSYELTF. The CDR3 DNA follows: TGTGCCAGCAGCTGGGGACGGGGATACTCGTGGTCCTACGAGCTGACCTTC. J is TRBJ2-6 and V is TRBV11-3; D might be TRBD1 or TRBD2, each matching 5 bases. The CDR3 totals 17 residues. From germline, CDR1 is SGHNT and CDR2 YENEEA.

Remarks on this clonotype: Compared with germline, one end of the junction differs, possibly owing to a read error. The chain has TRBV6-1 and TRBJ2-3, with TRBD2 matching 10 bases. Per the germline V gene, CDR1 is MNHNS and CDR2 is SASEGT. This CDR3 is 16 amino acids long. The CDR3 protein is CASGGSAGGGTDTQYF. CDR3 sequence (DNA): TGTGCCAGCGGCGGATCAGCGGGGGGGGGCACAGATACGCAGTATTTC.

This clonotype was detected a few times. The chain uses TRBV7-2 and TRBJ2-1; 9 positions agree with TRBD1. The V gene's germline CDR1 is SGHTA and CDR2 FQGNSA. The CDR3 sequence is 14 residues long. J gave up 10 bases and V 5 bases, and 9 bases lay outside the gene matches. CDR3 sequence (DNA): TGTGCCAGCAGCCAAGGACAGGGGACTGGGGAGCAGTTCTTC. It specifies CASSQGQGTGEQFF.

This clonotype was counted ten times or more. The chain has TRBV7-8 and TRBJ2-1; 9 nucleotides align to TRBD2. CDR1 and CDR2 from the germline V gene are SGHVS and FQNEAQ. Trimming cost V 1 base and J 5 bases; bases outside gene matches: 6. CDR3 size: 16 residues. The CDR3 DNA reads as TGTGCCAGCAGCTTAGGTCGAGCGGGAGGCCACAATGAGCAGTTCTTC. Amino acid sequence: CASSLGRAGGHNEQFF.

This clonotype was detected many times. This chain links TRBV7-9 with TRBJ1-2; D unclear. CDR3 length: 12 residues. Trimming cost V 5 bases and J 3 bases, with 7 bases left between them. Germline V gene data show CDR1 as SEHNR and CDR2 as FQNEAQ (reference sequence). The CDR3: CASSPGDYGYTF. CDR3 bases: TGTGCCAGCAGCCCGGGCGACTATGGCTACACCTTC.

This clonotype has more than one count but fewer than ten. The chain recombines TRBV6-1 with TRBJ1-5, with D perhaps matching TRBD1 (6 bases). The germline V gene encodes CDR1 MNHNS and CDR2 SASEGT. The length of the CDR3 is 14 residues. The V and J ends lost 6 bases and 0 bases respectively, with 9 bases between them. CDR3 residues: CASSRDTSNQPQHF. The CDR3 DNA is TGTGCCAGCAGCCGGGACACTAGCAATCAGCCCCAGCATTTT.

The gene calls are TRBV27 and TRBJ2-3, with D hard to call. The germline gives CDR1 MNHEY, CDR2 SMNVEV (reference sequence). The CDR3 runs 14 residues. Trimming stripped 3 bases from V and 3 bases from J, with 10 bases between. CDR3 residues: CASSFGRATDTQYF. CDR3 DNA sequence: TGTGCCAGCAGTTTTGGTAGGGCTACAGATACGCAGTATTTT.